These 26 T cell receptor beta chains share one sample of origin, sequenced in a study of PD-L1 blockade in urothelial cancer. The time point here: pretreatment peripheral blood. Clones were sequenced by immunoSEQ multiplex PCR, and TCRdb holds only the in-frame ones, with some missing. This table has roughly 45,000 clones, over 75% appearing once. The sample was PBMCs, taken around atezolizumab (anti-PD-L1) treatment. These receptors came from a man between 60 and 75 years old with urothelial cancer.

The V and J genes are TRBV4-2 and TRBJ2-5; 9 bases align to TRBD1. This CDR3 is 15 amino acids long. V dropped 4 bases and J dropped 5; count of bases not matched to a gene: 8. CDR1 and CDR2 from the germline V gene are LGHNA and YNFKEQ. The CDR3 reads CASSPAGTGTETQYF. The CDR3 DNA is TGTGCCAGCAGCCCCGCCGGGACAGGGACGGAGACCCAGTACTTC.

Only one count was recorded for this clone. V is TRBV28 and J is TRBJ2-7, with 10 positions matching TRBD1. Germline CDR1 is MDHEN and CDR2 is SYDVKM. This CDR3 has 15 amino acids. V was clipped by 5 bases and J by 3 bases; unmatched bases: 7. CDR3 sequence: CASSAPTGGHYEQYF. CDR3 nucleotide sequence: TGTGCCAGCAGTGCCCCGACAGGGGGCCACTACGAGCAGTACTTC.

The chain uses TRBV18 and TRBJ1-5; D is perhaps TRBD1 (6 bases). V was cut by 6 bases and J by 5 bases, with 14 bases left in between. Germline V CDR1 and CDR2: KGHSH, LQKENI. CDR3 length: 14 amino acids. The CDR3 DNA reads TGTGCCAGCTCGAAAGGGACACATGATCAGCCCCAGCATTTT. Translated: CASSKGTHDQPQHF.

The chain joins TRBV28 to TRBJ1-5; 8 bases agree with TRBD1. This CDR3 comprises 15 residues. The V gene's germline CDR1 is MDHEN and CDR2 SYDVKM. Trimming removed 3 bases from V and 3 bases from J; junction bases left unmatched: 4. For the CDR3, the DNA is TGTGCCAGCAGTTTCCAGGGGGCCTACAATCAGCCCCAGCATTTT. The encoded protein is CASSFQGAYNQPQHF. The whole variable domain, filled in from reference TRBV28 and TRBJ1-5, reads DVKVTQSSRYLVKRTGEKVFLECVQDMDHENMFWYRQDPGLGLRLIYFSYDVKMKEKGDIPEGYSVSREKKERFSLILESASTNQTSMYLCASSFQGAYNQPQHFGDGTRLSIL.

This clone was detected only once. V is TRBV5-8 and J is TRBJ1-5; D not resolved. Germline lookup yields CDR1 SGHTS and CDR2 YDEGEE. The CDR3 has 14 amino acids. The ends were cut back, 0 bases at V and 0 bases at J, with 4 bases in the middle. Written as DNA, the CDR3 is TGTGCCAGCAGCTTGGGGCATAGCAATCAGCCCCAGCATTTT. Its protein is CASSLGHSNQPQHF.

CDR3 sequence reads: CASSVFRSYGYTF. In DNA form, the CDR3 reads TGTGCCAGCAGTGTCTTCCGCAGCTATGGCTACACCTTC. The chain combines TRBV2 with TRBJ1-2; no clear D gene. The V end was cut by 4 bases, the J end by 4 bases, with 10 bases between. Germline CDR1 SNHLY, CDR2 FYNNEI. The CDR3 length is 13 residues.

This chain joins TRBV28 and TRBJ2-3; 14 bases line up with TRBD2. In germline, CDR1 is MDHEN, CDR2 SYDVKM. With V trimmed by 1 base and J by 4 bases, 1 base remained unmatched. CDR3 length: 16 residues. CDR3 nucleotides: TGTGCCAGCAGTTTATCGGGACTAGCGGGAGCAGATACGCAGTATTTT. Protein sequence: CASSLSGLAGADTQYF.

The V and J genes are TRBV19 and TRBJ1-1; 7 nucleotides line up with TRBD1. V lost 3 bases, J lost 3 bases, and 10 bases stayed unmatched. Germline V gene data show CDR1 as LNHDA and CDR2 as SQIVND (reference sequence). This CDR3 has 16 amino acids. The CDR3 DNA reads as TGTGCCAGTAGTATGAGGGCGACAGGGAGTTACACTGAAGCTTTCTTT. Translation gives CASSMRATGSYTEAFF.

The sample holds a few counts of this clone. The gene calls are TRBV19 and TRBJ1-5; maybe TRBD1 (5 bases). The CDR3 contains 15 residues. Germline lookup yields CDR1 LNHDA and CDR2 SQIVND (reference sequence). V was clipped by 6 bases and J by 2 bases, with 14 bases between them. The CDR3 sequence is CASSVRTRGNQPQHF. CDR3 sequence (DNA): TGTGCCAGTAGCGTCCGGACACGGGGCAATCAGCCCCAGCATTTT.

This clone was found once. This CDR3 is CASSAQGGNTEAFF. For the CDR3, the DNA is TGCGCCAGCAGCGCACAAGGGGGGAACACTGAAGCTTTCTTT. The rearrangement uses TRBV5-1 and TRBJ1-1; weak D call: TRBD1 (6 bases). In germline, CDR1 is SGHRS, CDR2 YFSETQ. V dropped 4 bases and J dropped 1 base, with 11 bases sitting between them. The CDR3 runs to 14 residues.

The chain has TRBV19 and TRBJ1-2; D call uncertain. The CDR3 runs 13 residues. V gave up 5 bases and J gave up 6 bases, with 13 bases separating them. Germline V gives CDR1 LNHDA, CDR2 SQIVND (reference sequence). CDR3 in amino acids: CASSPHTVDGYTF. DNA of the CDR3: TGTGCCAGTAGTCCCCACACCGTTGATGGCTACACCTTC.

This clone came up once. This chain joins TRBV9 and TRBJ2-3; D is possibly TRBD2 (6 bases). The CDR3 extends over 18 amino acids. Germline V lookup: CDR1 SGDLS, CDR2 YYNGEE. Between the trimmed V and J ends, which lost 3 bases and 0 bases, there was a span of 20 bases. This CDR3 reads CASSAGRPALTSTDTQYF. CDR3 coding DNA: TGTGCCAGCAGCGCAGGGAGGCCGGCCCTAACGAGCACAGATACGCAGTATTTT.

This chain joins TRBV7-2 and TRBJ2-3; no clear D. The V gene's germline CDR1 is SGHTA and CDR2 FQGNSA. The CDR3 runs 12 residues. The germline V and J ends were trimmed by 5 bases and 7 bases, with 10 bases remaining between them. CDR3 nucleotide sequence: TGTGCCAGCAGCCAGATCCCGAATACGCAGTATTTT. Residues: CASSQIPNTQYF.

The V and J genes are TRBV7-2 and TRBJ1-2; 8 nucleotides align to TRBD1. There are 13 residues in the CDR3. J was trimmed by 12 bases and V by 5 bases; bases with no gene match: 11. The germline gives CDR1 SGHTA, CDR2 FQGNSA. CDR3 region: CASSIPPGQEDTF. The DNA for the CDR3 is TGTGCCAGCAGCATACCTCCGGGACAGGAGGACACCTTC.

The chain links TRBV28 to TRBJ2-1; 7 bases line up with TRBD1. The trim removed 4 bases at V and 7 bases at J, leaving 10 bases unmatched. Germline V gene lookup returns CDR1 MDHEN and CDR2 SYDVKM. The CDR3 has 15 residues. This CDR3 reads CASSSLTGSANEQFF. For the CDR3, the DNA is TGTGCCAGCAGTTCCCTGACAGGGTCTGCAAATGAGCAGTTCTTC.

This clone occurred once. The rearrangement uses TRBV7-2 and TRBJ2-3; the match to TRBD2 covers 9 bases. This CDR3 is built from 17 residues. Germline CDR1 and CDR2: SGHTA and FQGNSA. V lost 0 bases to trimming and J lost 8 bases; unmatched junction nucleotides: 12. In DNA form, the CDR3 reads TGTGCCAGCAGCTTAGCGGGAACTAGCGGGTGGGAGGGTACGCAGTATTTT. Its protein product is CASSLAGTSGWEGTQYF.

In this sample, this clone turned up once. The CDR3 region has the DNA TGCGCCAGCAGCTTGGCCCGAAGCGGGGGGAACAATGAGCAGTTCTTC. Translation gives CASSLARSGGNNEQFF. The chain links TRBV5-1 to TRBJ2-1, with 9 bases identical to TRBD2. Germline values: CDR1 SGHRS, CDR2 YFSETQ. The CDR3 is made up of 16 amino acids. J lost 5 bases, V lost 0 bases, and 6 bases had no gene match.

The chain combines TRBV28 with TRBJ1-4; 7 bases agree with TRBD1. The germline V gene encodes CDR1 MDHEN and CDR2 SYDVKM. Trimming took 5 bases from V and 0 from J; bases not matched to a gene: 12. The CDR3 extends over 18 amino acids. The CDR3 spells CASSVDRRSPSTNEKLFF. The CDR3 region has the DNA TGTGCCAGCAGTGTGGACAGGCGATCCCCATCAACTAATGAAAAACTGTTTTTT.

The chain has TRBV7-8 and TRBJ1-1; the D gene is possibly TRBD1 (5 bases). From germline, CDR1 is SGHVS and CDR2 FQNEAQ. The CDR3 has 14 residues. V dropped 1 base and J dropped 0 bases, with 6 bases sitting between them. CDR3 residues: CASSLEGLNTEAFF. As DNA, the CDR3 is TGTGCCAGCAGCTTAGAGGGGCTGAACACTGAAGCTTTCTTT.

V is TRBV5-1 and J is TRBJ1-6; 9 positions agree with TRBD1. Trimming took 3 bases from V and 10 from J; bases not matched to a gene: 5. Germline V gene sequence: CDR1 SGHRS, CDR2 YFSETQ. This CDR3 spans 14 amino acids. CDR3 nucleotides: TGCGCCAGCAGCTCGGGACAGGGAAGCTCACCCCTCCACTTT. Protein sequence: CASSSGQGSSPLHF.

This clone was recorded once. The rearrangement links TRBV15 to TRBJ2-2; maybe TRBD1 (5 bases). CDR1 is LNHNV and CDR2 is YYDKDF in the germline V gene (reference sequence). The CDR3 consists of 13 residues. Trimming left V 5 bases short and J 6 bases short, with 10 bases between. As DNA, the CDR3 is TGTGCCACCAGCCGGATAGGGGCCGGGGAGCTGTTTTTT. It yields the protein CATSRIGAGELFF.

The chain employs TRBV4-1 and TRBJ1-3; TRBD1 agrees at 12 bases. The CDR3 extends over 21 amino acids. The germline V gene encodes CDR1 MGHRA and CDR2 YSYEKL. V lost 3 bases, J lost 4 bases, and 19 bases stayed unmatched. This chain's CDR3 is CASSQALSGTGGGRGGNTIYF. CDR3 DNA sequence: TGCGCCAGCAGCCAGGCATTATCCGGGACAGGGGGCGGACGAGGGGGAAACACCATATATTTT.

This chain uses TRBV11-2 with TRBJ1-1; TRBD1 matches 8 bases. CDR1 is SGHAT and CDR2 is FQNNGV in the germline V gene. J was trimmed by 1 base and V by 5 bases; bases with no gene match: 3. The CDR3 consists of 14 residues. CDR3 amino acids: CASSRTGRNTEAFF. For the CDR3, the DNA is TGTGCCAGCAGCCGGACAGGGAGGAACACTGAAGCTTTCTTT. Combining the CDR3 with reference TRBV11-2 and TRBJ1-1 gives the whole variable domain EAGVAQSPRYKIIEKRQSVAFWCNPISGHATLYWYQQILGQGPKLLIQFQNNGVVDDSQLPKDRFSAERLKGVDSTLKIQPAKLEDSAVYLCASSRTGRNTEAFFGQGTRLTVV.

This clone was seen once. The chain combines TRBV5-1 with TRBJ1-1; D possibly corresponds to TRBD1 (6 bases). CDR1 and CDR2 (germline): SGHRS, YFSETQ. The CDR3 is 14 amino acids. Trimming removed 2 bases at V and 1 base at J, with 9 bases between. The CDR3 DNA reads as TGCGCCAGCAGCTTCCAACAGGGGAACACTGAAGCTTTCTTT. It yields the protein CASSFQQGNTEAFF.

The J gene is TRBJ2-5, the V gene TRBV2; TRBD2 matches 7 bases. Germline CDR1 SNHLY, CDR2 FYNNEI. V lost 4 bases and J lost 3; bases outside the gene matches: 2. The CDR3 sequence is 13 residues long. CDR3 DNA sequence: TGTGCCAGCAGTGCGGGACTAAAAGAGACCCAGTACTTC. Amino acid sequence: CASSAGLKETQYF.

The chain combines TRBV30 with TRBJ2-7; 12 nucleotides agree with TRBD2. CDR3 length: 15 residues. With V trimmed by 3 bases and J by 4 bases, 7 bases remained unmatched. CDR1 is GTSNPN and CDR2 is SVGIG in the germline V gene (reference sequence). For the CDR3, the DNA is TGTGCCTGGAGGGTGACTAGCGGGAGTTCTTACGAGCAGTACTTC. Protein: CAWRVTSGSSYEQYF. Looking up the rest from reference TRBV30 and TRBJ2-7 gives the full variable domain: SQTIHQWPATLVQPVGSPLSLECTVEGTSNPNLYWYRQAAGRGLQLLFYSVGIGQISSEVPQNLSASRPQDRQFILSSKKLLLSDSGFYLCAWRVTSGSSYEQYFGPGTRLTVT.